This T cell receptor (beta chain) was sequenced for a study of blood T cell repertoires in COVID-19. Study in general: The United States, Italy and Spain provided the acute and convalescent COVID-19 samples. T cells, B-cell-depleted T cells, or PBMCs provided the cDNA or gDNA that served as material.

Trimming at V came to 6 bases and at J to 1 base, leaving 7 bases not matched to a gene. Germline V gene sequence: CDR1 SNHLY, CDR2 FYNNEI. The CDR3 is made up of 15 amino acids. Seattle patient enrollment occurred during active infection, with longitudinal follow-up thereafter. In the authors' methods: Counts of nucleated cells, estimated from reference gene primer amplification, were obtained. Measured with immunoSEQ multiplex PCR; TCRdb has only the in-frame clones, and not every one. V and J calls and clone size are as listed in that table; D and trimming were resolved from the DNA. The sample consists of roughly 310,000 clones, 85% to 90% of them appearing once.

The sequence was collected from a woman in her twenties or thirties with COVID-19, enrolled during active disease. V usage is TRBV2 and J usage is TRBJ1-1; TRBD1 agrees at 8 bases. Sequenced input: peripheral blood. The CDR3 DNA follows: TGTGCCAGCAGACGGACAGGGACGACGAACACTGAAGCTTTCTTT. Its protein product is CASRRTGTTNTEAFF.